This entry concerns a single T cell receptor (beta chain). Its antigen is still unknown. The table came from immunoSEQ multiplex PCR; TCRdb's copy has only in-frame clones and leaves some out. The sample includes 15,000 to 20,000 clones, just under 80% of them seen just once. The data belong to a study of tumor-infiltrating lymphocytes in localized non-small cell lung cancer. Study conclusions and caveats: TCR sequencing covered a subset of patients with enough tissue. T-cell fraction did not differ between immunotypes IM1 and IM2.

The CDR3 has 15 residues. Per germline, CDR1 MNHEY and CDR2 SMNVEV (reference sequence). The V segment lost 5 bases and the J segment 6 bases; nucleotides outside the gene matches: 7. This receptor was taken from a human donor with non-small cell lung cancer. Sequencing used lung tumor tissue. This chain joins TRBV27 and TRBJ1-4, with 9 bases aligning to TRBD1. The CDR3 region has the DNA TGTGCCAGCAGTCCACAGGGGGCCTATCATGAAAAACTGTTTTTT. Its protein product is CASSPQGAYHEKLFF.